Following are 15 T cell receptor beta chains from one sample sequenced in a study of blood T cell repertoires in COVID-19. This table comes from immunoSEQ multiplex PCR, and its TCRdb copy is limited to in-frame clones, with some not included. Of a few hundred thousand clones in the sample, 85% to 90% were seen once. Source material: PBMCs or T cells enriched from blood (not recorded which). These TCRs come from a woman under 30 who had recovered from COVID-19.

The CDR3 nucleotides read TGTGCCAGCAGTCCCCTCTCGAGTGTCTTGGGCTACACCTTC. This gives the protein CASSPLSSVLGYTF. This chain uses TRBV6-5 with TRBJ1-2; D is uncertain. This CDR3 region has 14 residues. Per germline, CDR1 MNHEY and CDR2 SVGAGI. The V and J ends lost 5 bases and 8 bases respectively, with 18 bases between them.

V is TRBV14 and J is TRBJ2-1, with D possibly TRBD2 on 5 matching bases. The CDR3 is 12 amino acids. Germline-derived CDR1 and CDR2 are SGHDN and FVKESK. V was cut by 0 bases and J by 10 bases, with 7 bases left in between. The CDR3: CASSQDPGEQFF. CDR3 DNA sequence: TGTGCCAGCAGCCAAGATCCGGGGGAGCAGTTCTTC.

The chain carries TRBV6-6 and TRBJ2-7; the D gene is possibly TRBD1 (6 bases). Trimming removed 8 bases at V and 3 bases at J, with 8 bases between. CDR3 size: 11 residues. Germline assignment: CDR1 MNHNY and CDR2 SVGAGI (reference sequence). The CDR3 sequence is CASADSYEQYF. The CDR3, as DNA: TGTGCCAGCGCGGACAGCTACGAGCAGTACTTC.

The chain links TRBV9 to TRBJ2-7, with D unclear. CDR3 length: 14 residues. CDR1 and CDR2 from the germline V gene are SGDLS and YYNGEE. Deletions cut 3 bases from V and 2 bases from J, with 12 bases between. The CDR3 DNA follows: TGTGCCAGCAGCGCCGATTTCTGGCCCTACGAGCAGTACTTC. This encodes CASSADFWPYEQYF.

CDR3 sequence reads: CASSQISGNSNEQFF. Written as DNA, the CDR3 is TGTGCCAGCAGCCAGATTAGCGGAAATTCCAATGAGCAGTTCTTC. This chain joins TRBV3-1 (or the pseudogene TRBV3-2) and TRBJ2-1, with a weak D call TRBD2 (6 bases). The CDR3 runs to 15 residues. V was shortened by 3 bases and J by 6 bases, with 15 bases between the two germline ends. The germline gives CDR1 LGHDT, CDR2 YNNKEL (reference sequence).

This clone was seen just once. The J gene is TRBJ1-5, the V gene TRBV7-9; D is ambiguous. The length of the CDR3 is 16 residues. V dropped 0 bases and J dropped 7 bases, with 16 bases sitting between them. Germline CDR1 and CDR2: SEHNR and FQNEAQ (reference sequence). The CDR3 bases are TGTGCCAGCAGCTTAGCTCTCACAGACGCCAGGCAGCCCCAGCATTTT. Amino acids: CASSLALTDARQPQHF.

The CDR3 here is CASRHGTGATGELFF. The CDR3 DNA is TGCGCCAGCAGACACGGGACAGGGGCTACCGGGGAGCTGTTTTTT. This chain links TRBV5-1 with TRBJ2-2, with 10 bases that match TRBD1. The germline V gene encodes CDR1 SGHRS and CDR2 YFSETQ. V shed 5 bases and J 5 bases; nucleotides not matched to a gene: 6. This CDR3 is 15 amino acids long.

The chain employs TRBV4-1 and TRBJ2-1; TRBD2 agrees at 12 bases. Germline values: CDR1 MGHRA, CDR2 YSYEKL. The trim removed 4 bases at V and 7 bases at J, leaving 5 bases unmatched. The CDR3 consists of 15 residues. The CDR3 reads CASSPRLAGANEQFF. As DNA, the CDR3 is TGCGCCAGCAGCCCCCGACTAGCGGGAGCGAATGAGCAGTTCTTC.

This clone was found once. Here the CDR3 reads CASMSGQGSADTEAFF. The CDR3 DNA is TGTGCCAGTATGTCAGGACAGGGTTCGGCGGACACTGAAGCTTTCTTT. V usage is TRBV19 and J usage is TRBJ1-1; 8 bases fit TRBD1. Germline CDR1 and CDR2: LNHDA and SQIVND (reference sequence). This CDR3 is built from 16 residues. V trimming: 7 bases; J trimming: 3 bases; junction bases outside the gene matches: 13.

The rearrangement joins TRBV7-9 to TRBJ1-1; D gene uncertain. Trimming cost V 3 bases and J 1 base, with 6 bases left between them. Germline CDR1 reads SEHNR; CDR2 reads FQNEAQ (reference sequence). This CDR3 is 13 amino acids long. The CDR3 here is CASSFGSNTEAFF. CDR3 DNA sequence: TGTGCCAGCAGCTTTGGCTCGAACACTGAAGCTTTCTTT.

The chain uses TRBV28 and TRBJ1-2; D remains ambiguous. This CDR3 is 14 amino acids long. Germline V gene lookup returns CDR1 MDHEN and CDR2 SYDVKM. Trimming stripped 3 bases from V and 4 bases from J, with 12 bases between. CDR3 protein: CASSFEGSGYGYTF. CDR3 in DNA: TGTGCCAGCAGTTTCGAGGGTTCTGGCTATGGCTACACCTTC.

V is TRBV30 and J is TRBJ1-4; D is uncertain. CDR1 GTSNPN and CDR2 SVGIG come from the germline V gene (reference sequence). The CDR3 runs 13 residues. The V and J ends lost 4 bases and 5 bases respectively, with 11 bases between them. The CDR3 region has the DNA TGTGCCTGGAATAACAGAGTAAATGAAAAACTGTTTTTT. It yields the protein CAWNNRVNEKLFF.

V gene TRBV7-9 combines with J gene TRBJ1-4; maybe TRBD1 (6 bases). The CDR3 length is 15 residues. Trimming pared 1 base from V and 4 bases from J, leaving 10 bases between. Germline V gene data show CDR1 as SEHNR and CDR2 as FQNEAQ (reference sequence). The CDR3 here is CASSLVDRINEKLFF. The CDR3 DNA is TGTGCCAGCAGCTTAGTCGACAGGATTAATGAAAAACTGTTTTTT.

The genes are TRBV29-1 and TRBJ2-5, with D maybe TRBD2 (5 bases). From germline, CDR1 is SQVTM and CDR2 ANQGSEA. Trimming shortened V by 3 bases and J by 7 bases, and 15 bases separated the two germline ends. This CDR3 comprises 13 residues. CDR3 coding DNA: TGCAGCGTTGAGCAGGACTTGATAGGGACCCAGTACTTC. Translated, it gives CSVEQDLIGTQYF. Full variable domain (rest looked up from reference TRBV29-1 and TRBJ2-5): SAVISQKPSRDICQRGTSLTIQCQVDSQVTMMFWYRQQPGQSLTLIATANQGSEATYESGFVIDKFPISRPNLTFSTLTVSNMSPEDSSIYLCSVEQDLIGTQYFGPGTRLLVL.

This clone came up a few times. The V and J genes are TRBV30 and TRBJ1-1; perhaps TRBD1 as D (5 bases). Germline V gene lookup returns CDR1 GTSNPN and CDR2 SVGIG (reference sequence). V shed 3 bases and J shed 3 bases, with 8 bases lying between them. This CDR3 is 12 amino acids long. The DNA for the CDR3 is TGTGCCTGGAGATCGGGGGACACTGAAGCTTTCTTT. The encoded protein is CAWRSGDTEAFF. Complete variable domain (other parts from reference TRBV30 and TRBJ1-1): SQTIHQWPATLVQPVGSPLSLECTVEGTSNPNLYWYRQAAGRGLQLLFYSVGIGQISSEVPQNLSASRPQDRQFILSSKKLLLSDSGFYLCAWRSGDTEAFFGQGTRLTVV.